The 18 T cell receptor beta chains below come from one sample, sequenced in a study of identical twins. TCRdb reanalysed the 5' RACE reads using MiXCR and keeps one entry per CDR3 protein. This sample carries about 480,000 distinct CDR3 sequences, 13% to 15% of them seen once, and the ten largest clones take about 0.54%. This sample was shared with a second study, whose subject was yellow fever vaccine responses in identical twins.

The sequencing input was CD4+ T cells sorted from blood. These receptor sequences come from a woman under 30 in good health.

This clonotype was detected only a few times. The rearrangement uses TRBV7-8 and TRBJ2-1; D possibly corresponds to TRBD1 (6 bases). This CDR3 region has 13 residues. In germline, CDR1 is SGHVS, CDR2 FQNEAQ. The ends were cut back, 4 bases at V and 8 bases at J, with 12 bases in the middle. CDR3 residues: CASSSRTVYEQFF. Here the CDR3 DNA reads TGTGCCAGCAGCTCTCGGACAGTATATGAGCAGTTCTTC.

The gene calls are TRBV7-2 and TRBJ1-1; the D is unclear. With 5 bases removed from V and 7 bases from J, the gap between germline ends came to 14 bases. The CDR3 has 13 residues. Germline-derived CDR1 and CDR2 are SGHTA and FQGNSA. The CDR3 reads CASSTRGGLEAFF. The CDR3 DNA is TGTGCCAGCAGCACACGGGGTGGGCTTGAAGCTTTCTTT.

This clonotype was found many times. The chain couples TRBV12-3 or TRBV12-4 to TRBJ1-1; 9 nucleotides align to TRBD1. V lost 6 bases and J lost 1; bases outside the gene matches: 9. The CDR3 loop spans 16 amino acids. DNA of the CDR3: TGTGCCAGCAGCGCACCGGGACAGGGATGGAACACTGAAGCTTTCTTT. It specifies CASSAPGQGWNTEAFF.

This clonotype appeared many times. CDR3 coding DNA: TGTGCCAGCAGTGAACAACGCGGGGAGCTGTTTTTT. Amino acid sequence: CASSEQRGELFF. The chain has TRBV12-3 or TRBV12-4 and TRBJ2-2; D not resolved. CDR3 length equals 12 residues. V was pared by 5 bases and J by 7 bases, with 8 bases between.

V gene TRBV28 combines with J gene TRBJ2-5; D is undetermined. Germline V gene data show CDR1 as MDHEN and CDR2 as SYDVKM. Trimming cost V 3 bases and J 4 bases, with 12 bases left between them. CDR3 size: 14 residues. The CDR3 spells CASSFEFLRETQYF. The CDR3 DNA reads TGTGCCAGCAGTTTTGAGTTTCTGAGAGAGACCCAGTACTTC.

This chain connects TRBV5-1 to TRBJ2-3; D perhaps matches TRBD1 (6 bases). The V gene lost 1 base and the J gene lost 2 bases, with 11 bases spanning the gap. This CDR3 is built from 15 residues. The germline V gene encodes CDR1 SGHRS and CDR2 YFSETQ. The CDR3 bases are TGCGCCAGCAGCTTGAGTACAGGGAACACAGATACGCAGTATTTT. Translated, it gives CASSLSTGNTDTQYF. Full variable domain (remainder filled in from reference TRBV5-1 and TRBJ2-3): KAGVTQTPRYLIKTRGQQVTLSCSPISGHRSVSWYQQTPGQGLQFLFEYFSETQRNKGNFPGRFSGRQFSNSRSEMNVSTLELGDSALYLCASSLSTGNTDTQYFGPGTRLTVL.

This clonotype appeared a few times. The chain has TRBV6-2 or TRBV6-3 and TRBJ2-1, with 8 bases that match TRBD1. CDR1 and CDR2 from the germline V gene are MNHEY and SVGEGT. This CDR3 is built from 16 residues. J lost 2 bases, V lost 0 bases, and 3 bases had no gene match. This CDR3 reads CASSYSSRGPYNEQFF. CDR3 DNA sequence: TGTGCCAGCAGTTACTCGAGCAGGGGGCCCTACAATGAGCAGTTCTTC.

The chain employs TRBV6-1 and TRBJ2-2; no definite D call. V lost 11 bases and J lost 3, with 16 bases in between. The V gene's germline CDR1 is MNHNS and CDR2 SASEGT. CDR3 length: 14 residues. CDR3 bases: TGTGCCCCGAGGCAAGCTTCGGACACCGGGGAGCTGTTTTTT. Amino acid sequence: CAPRQASDTGELFF.

This clonotype was detected only a few times. In DNA form, the CDR3 reads TGTGCCACCAGTGATTTGTCAAGTCTGGATACGCAGTATTTT. Its translation is CATSDLSSLDTQYF. This sequence joins TRBV24-1 and TRBJ2-3; D unclear. Trimming removed 0 bases at V and 6 bases at J, with 9 bases between. This CDR3 contains 14 residues. Germline V CDR1 and CDR2: KGHDR, SFDVKD.

The V call is TRBV20-1, the J call TRBJ2-2; D remains unclear. The CDR3 loop spans 13 amino acids. Germline loops: CDR1 DFQATT, CDR2 SNEGSKA (reference sequence). V was trimmed by 8 bases and J by 4 bases, leaving 14 bases between them. This CDR3 reads CSLFVDGTGELFF. The CDR3 bases are TGCAGTTTGTTTGTGGATGGCACCGGGGAGCTGTTTTTT.

This clonotype occurred a few times. The junction shows a germline mismatch at one end, possibly a read error. J is TRBJ2-1 and V is TRBV29-1, with a possible D match to TRBD2 (6 bases). Germline-derived CDR1 and CDR2 are SQVTM and ANQGSEA. The CDR3 consists of 13 residues. The CDR3 protein is CSASRDSDNEQFF. DNA of the CDR3: TGCAGCGCAAGCCGGGACTCCGACAATGAGCAGTTCTTC.

V and J are TRBV7-9 and TRBJ1-1; D gene ambiguous. V shed 5 bases and J shed 6 bases, with 7 bases lying between them. From germline, CDR1 is SEHNR and CDR2 FQNEAQ (reference sequence). This CDR3 spans 11 amino acids. This CDR3 reads CASSLASEAFF. Here the CDR3 DNA reads TGTGCCAGCAGCCTCGCCTCTGAAGCTTTCTTT.

This clonotype turned up a few times. The V gene is TRBV11-1, the J gene TRBJ1-1, with TRBD1 matching over 10 bases. The trim removed 1 base at V and 5 bases at J, leaving 7 bases unmatched. Germline V gene lookup returns CDR1 SGHAT and CDR2 FQDESV (reference sequence). The CDR3 contains 16 residues. As DNA, the CDR3 is TGTGCCAGCAGCTTAGTGGGACAGGGGCGTCGAACTGAAGCTTTCTTT. Its protein is CASSLVGQGRRTEAFF.

This clonotype was detected many times. The J gene is TRBJ2-3, the V gene TRBV7-2; 7 bases are a match to TRBD2. Losses at the gene ends were 3 bases for V and 1 base for J; bases not matched to a gene: 4. CDR3 length equals 15 residues. Germline V gives CDR1 SGHTA, CDR2 FQGNSA. The CDR3, as DNA: TGTGCCAGCAGCTTTTCTAGCGGTGGCACAGATACGCAGTATTTT. Translating gives CASSFSSGGTDTQYF.

This chain joins TRBV20-1 and TRBJ2-7; a weak D match, TRBD1 (5 bases). V lost 3 bases and J lost 0, with 6 bases in between. The CDR3 sequence is 12 residues long. Germline assignment: CDR1 DFQATT and CDR2 SNEGSKA (reference sequence). The CDR3, as DNA: TGCAGTGCTAGCGGACACTCCTACGAGCAGTACTTC. Translating it yields CSASGHSYEQYF.

V and J are TRBV6-1 and TRBJ2-7, with 8 bases aligning to TRBD1. The length of the CDR3 is 14 residues. V trimming: 7 bases; J trimming: 3 bases; junction bases outside the gene matches: 8. Per germline, CDR1 MNHNS and CDR2 SASEGT. CDR3: CASIRDRSFYEQYF. CDR3 DNA sequence: TGTGCCAGCATACGGGACAGGTCTTTCTACGAGCAGTACTTC.

This clonotype showed up many times. This chain connects TRBV12-3 or TRBV12-4 to TRBJ1-1; 12 bases line up with TRBD1. The CDR3 totals 16 residues. V dropped 4 bases and J dropped 0; count of bases not matched to a gene: 3. The CDR3 DNA reads as TGTGCCAGCAGTTATGGGACAGGGGGCCTGAACACTGAAGCTTTCTTT. It yields the protein CASSYGTGGLNTEAFF.

V and J are TRBV11-2 and TRBJ2-7; the match to TRBD1 covers 9 bases. Germline V gene lookup returns CDR1 SGHAT and CDR2 FQNNGV. V lost 7 bases, J lost 6 bases, and 10 bases stayed unmatched. The CDR3 is 14 residues long. The DNA of the CDR3 is TGTGCCAGCACCCCCGACAGGGGGGTTCTCGAGCAGTACTTC. Amino acids: CASTPDRGVLEQYF.